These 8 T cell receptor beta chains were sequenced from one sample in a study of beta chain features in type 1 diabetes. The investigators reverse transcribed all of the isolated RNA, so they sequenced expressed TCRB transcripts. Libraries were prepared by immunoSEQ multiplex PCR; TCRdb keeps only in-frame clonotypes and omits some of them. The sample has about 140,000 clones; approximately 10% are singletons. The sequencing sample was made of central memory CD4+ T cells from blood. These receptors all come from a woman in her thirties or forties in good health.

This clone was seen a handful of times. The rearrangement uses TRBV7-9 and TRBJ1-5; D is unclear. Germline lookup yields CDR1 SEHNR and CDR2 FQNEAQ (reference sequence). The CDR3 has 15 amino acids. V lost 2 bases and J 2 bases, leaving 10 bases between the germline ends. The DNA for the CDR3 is TGTGCCAGCAGCTTACTAGGTACGGGCAATCAGCCCCAGCATTTT. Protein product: CASSLLGTGNQPQHF.

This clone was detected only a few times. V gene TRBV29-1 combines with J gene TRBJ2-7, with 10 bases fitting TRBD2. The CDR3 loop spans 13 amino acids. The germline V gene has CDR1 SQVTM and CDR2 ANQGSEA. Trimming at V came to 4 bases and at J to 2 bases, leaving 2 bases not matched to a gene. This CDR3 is CSVGSGGAYEQYF. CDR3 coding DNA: TGCAGCGTTGGGAGCGGGGGGGCCTACGAGCAGTACTTC.

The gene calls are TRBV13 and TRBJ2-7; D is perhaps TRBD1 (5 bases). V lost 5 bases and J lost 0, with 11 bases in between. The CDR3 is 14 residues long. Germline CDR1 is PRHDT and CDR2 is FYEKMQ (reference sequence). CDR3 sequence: CASSPNRLSYEQYF. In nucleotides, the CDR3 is TGTGCCAGCAGCCCCAACAGGCTCTCCTACGAGCAGTACTTC.

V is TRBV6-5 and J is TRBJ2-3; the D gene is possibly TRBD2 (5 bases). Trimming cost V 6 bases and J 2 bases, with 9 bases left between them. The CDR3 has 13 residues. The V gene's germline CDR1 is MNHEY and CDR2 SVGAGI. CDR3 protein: CASRSDYTDTQYF. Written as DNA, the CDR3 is TGTGCCAGCAGGTCCGACTACACAGATACGCAGTATTTT.

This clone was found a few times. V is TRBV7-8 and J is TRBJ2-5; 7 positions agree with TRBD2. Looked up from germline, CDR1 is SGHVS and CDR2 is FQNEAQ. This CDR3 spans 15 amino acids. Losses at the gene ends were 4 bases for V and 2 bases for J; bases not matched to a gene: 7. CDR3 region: CASSWRRDYQETQYF. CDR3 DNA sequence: TGTGCCAGCAGCTGGCGCCGGGACTATCAAGAGACCCAGTACTTC. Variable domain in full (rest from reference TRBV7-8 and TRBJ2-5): GAGVSQSPRYKVAKRGQDVALRCDPISGHVSLFWYQQALGQGPEFLTYFQNEAQLDKSGLPSDRFFAERPEGSVSTLKIQRTQQEDSAVYLCASSWRRDYQETQYFGPGTRLLVL.

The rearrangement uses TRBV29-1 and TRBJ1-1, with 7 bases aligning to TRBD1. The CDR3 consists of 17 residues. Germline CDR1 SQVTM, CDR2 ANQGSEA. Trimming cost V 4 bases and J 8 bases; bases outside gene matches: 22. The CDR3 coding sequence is TGCAGCGTTGGGGGCTCCCCCGGGGCTGACAGGGCTAGGGAAGCTTTCTTT. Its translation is CSVGGSPGADRAREAFF. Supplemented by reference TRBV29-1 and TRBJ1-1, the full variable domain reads SAVISQKPSRDICQRGTSLTIQCQVDSQVTMMFWYRQQPGQSLTLIATANQGSEATYESGFVIDKFPISRPNLTFSTLTVSNMSPEDSSIYLCSVGGSPGADRAREAFFGQGTRLTVV.

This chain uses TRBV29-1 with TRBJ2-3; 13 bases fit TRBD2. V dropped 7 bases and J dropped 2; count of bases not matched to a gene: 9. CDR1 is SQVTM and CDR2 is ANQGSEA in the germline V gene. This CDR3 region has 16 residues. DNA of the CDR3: TGCAGCGGTACTAGCGGGGGGGCCTTATCCACAGATACGCAGTATTTT. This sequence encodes CSGTSGGALSTDTQYF.

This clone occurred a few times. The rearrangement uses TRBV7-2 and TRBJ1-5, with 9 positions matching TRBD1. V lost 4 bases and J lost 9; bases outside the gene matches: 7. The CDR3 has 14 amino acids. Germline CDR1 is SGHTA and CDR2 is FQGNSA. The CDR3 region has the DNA TGTGCCAGCAGCTCTGGACAGGGGTATTGGCCCCAGCATTTT. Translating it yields CASSSGQGYWPQHF.